Below are 26 T cell receptor beta chains sequenced from a single sample in a study of response to subunit inactivated influenza vaccine. A single record per CDR3 protein comes from TCRdb applying MiXCR to the RT-PCR reads. The sample yields hundreds of thousands of distinct CDR3 sequences, approximately 10% seen once. The sequenced sample was PBMCs from blood, obtained about 40 days after vaccination. The source of these receptors is a man aged 45-60 years who received an inactivated influenza vaccine.

This CDR3 reads CASSPSGRGNTDTQYF. The CDR3 coding sequence is TGTGCCAGCAGTCCCAGCGGGAGGGGGAACACAGATACGCAGTATTTT. V is TRBV6-2 or TRBV6-3 and J is TRBJ2-3; 10 positions match TRBD2. Unmatched junction bases numbered 7, after V lost 5 bases and J lost 2 bases. CDR3 size: 16 residues. The germline V gene encodes CDR1 MNHEY and CDR2 SVGEGT.

This chain links TRBV6-2 or TRBV6-3 with TRBJ1-2; D not resolved. Germline lookup yields CDR1 MNHEY and CDR2 SVGEGT. V was shortened by 3 bases and J by 2 bases, with 10 bases between the two germline ends. This CDR3 comprises 14 residues. The CDR3 DNA is TGTGCCAGCAGTTATGGAGTGACGAACTATGGCTACACCTTC. This sequence encodes CASSYGVTNYGYTF.

This chain links TRBV7-9 with TRBJ2-3, with D perhaps assigned TRBD1 or TRBD2 (5 bases each). V dropped 4 bases and J dropped 5 bases, with 16 bases sitting between them. This CDR3 contains 15 residues. Germline-derived CDR1 and CDR2 are SEHNR and FQNEAQ (reference sequence). CDR3 loop: CASSSGDLQGDTQYF. The CDR3 DNA reads as TGTGCCAGCAGCTCCGGGGACCTCCAAGGAGATACGCAGTATTTT.

V usage is TRBV3-1 and J usage is TRBJ1-6; unclear D gene. Trimming stripped 8 bases from V and 14 bases from J, with 19 bases between. Germline CDR1 LGHDT, CDR2 YNNKEL (reference sequence). This CDR3 comprises 13 residues. The CDR3, as DNA: TGTGCCAGCGCACCTCCGGGATCCGCAGCCCTCCACTTT. This translates into CASAPPGSAALHF.

This clonotype occurred a few times. The chain uses TRBV4-3 and TRBJ1-5, with D unresolved. Germline values: CDR1 LGHNA, CDR2 YSLEER. This CDR3 is 13 amino acids long. The V gene lost 3 bases and the J gene lost 7 bases, with 10 bases spanning the gap. CDR3 sequence: CASSQGRRQPQHF. The CDR3 DNA sequence: TGCGCCAGCAGCCAGGGAAGAAGGCAGCCCCAGCATTTT.

This clonotype was recorded a few times. V is TRBV20-1 and J is TRBJ2-3, with 7 nucleotides matching TRBD2. There are 13 residues in the CDR3. Germline V gene lookup returns CDR1 DFQATT and CDR2 SNEGSKA (reference sequence). V lost 6 bases to trimming and J lost 2 bases; unmatched junction nucleotides: 5. The CDR3 DNA reads TGCAGTGCCCGAAGCGGGATCACAGATACGCAGTATTTT. Protein: CSARSGITDTQYF.

The V and J genes are TRBV20-1 and TRBJ2-6, with D perhaps TRBD1 (6 bases). CDR1 is DFQATT, CDR2 SNEGSKA, per germline (reference sequence). The V end lost 6 bases, the J end lost 2 bases, and 26 bases lay between the germline ends. CDR3 length: 19 residues. CDR3 nucleotides: TGCAGTGCGTCGGGGCCCAGAGGTCAGGGACACACTGGGGCCAACGTCCTGACTTTC. Encoded protein: CSASGPRGQGHTGANVLTF.

This clonotype was seen repeatedly, ten times or more. The V gene is TRBV5-1, the J gene TRBJ2-3; D unclear. V was shortened by 0 bases and J by 2 bases, with 7 bases between the two germline ends. Germline V gene sequence: CDR1 SGHRS, CDR2 YFSETQ. The CDR3 contains 14 residues. For the CDR3, the DNA is TGCGCCAGCAGCTTGGAACAGTTCACAGATACGCAGTATTTT. This translates into CASSLEQFTDTQYF.

The rearrangement links TRBV7-2 to TRBJ1-5; TRBD1 is a possible D gene (6 bases). Germline values: CDR1 SGHTA, CDR2 FQGNSA. The length of the CDR3 is 14 residues. The V gene lost 1 base and the J gene lost 6 bases, with 10 bases spanning the gap. CDR3 loop: CASSLGQVGQPQHF. The CDR3 nucleotides read TGTGCCAGCAGCTTAGGACAGGTGGGTCAGCCCCAGCATTTT.

This clonotype was detected only a few times. The V gene is TRBV2, the J gene TRBJ1-2; D perhaps matches TRBD1 (5 bases). Germline-derived CDR1 and CDR2 are SNHLY and FYNNEI. V shed 0 bases and J shed 4 bases, with 15 bases lying between them. The CDR3 length is 16 residues. The chain's CDR3 is CASSEAPPTVSYGYTF. CDR3 nucleotides: TGTGCCAGCAGTGAAGCTCCCCCGACAGTAAGCTATGGCTACACCTTC.

This clonotype was observed many times. The chain carries TRBV29-1 and TRBJ2-7, with 9 bases identical to TRBD1. V lost 4 bases and J lost 3; bases outside the gene matches: 7. CDR3 length: 14 residues. Germline assignment: CDR1 SQVTM and CDR2 ANQGSEA. CDR3 nucleotide sequence: TGCAGCGTTGTAAGGGCGGACAGGGGCTACGAGCAGTACTTC. Its translation: CSVVRADRGYEQYF.

This clonotype has a handful of counts. The chain uses TRBV12-3 or TRBV12-4 and TRBJ2-7, with 7 bases fitting TRBD1. Trimming removed 8 bases from V and 7 bases from J; junction bases left unmatched: 11. This CDR3 is built from 13 residues. CDR3 DNA sequence: TGTGCCAGCCAGTTTACAGGGGAGTGGGAGCAGTACTTC. Translated: CASQFTGEWEQYF.

The chain employs TRBV5-1 and TRBJ1-2; TRBD1 matches at 7 bases. The CDR3 covers 14 residues. Germline CDR1 SGHRS, CDR2 YFSETQ. J was trimmed by 6 bases and V by 1 base; bases with no gene match: 6. In DNA, the CDR3 is TGCGCCAGCAGCTTGTCGACAGGGACTCATGGCTACACCTTC. It codes for CASSLSTGTHGYTF.

The chain employs TRBV14 and TRBJ2-1; D perhaps matches TRBD2 (6 bases). This CDR3 has 15 residues. Trimming stripped 4 bases from V and 6 bases from J, with 16 bases between. The germline V gene has CDR1 SGHDN and CDR2 FVKESK. CDR3 coding DNA: TGTGCCAGCAGCCTGACTAGAGTTGCTCTCAATGAGCAGTTCTTC. Protein: CASSLTRVALNEQFF.

This chain joins TRBV6-5 and TRBJ2-7; D call uncertain. V was trimmed by 3 bases and J by 3 bases, leaving 24 bases between them. The CDR3 consists of 18 residues. Germline V gene data show CDR1 as MNHEY and CDR2 as SVGAGI. CDR3 region: CASSYKRHRKRLNYEQYF. The DNA for the CDR3 is TGTGCCAGCAGTTATAAAAGGCACAGAAAAAGATTGAACTACGAGCAGTACTTC.

In its sample, this clonotype was seen a few times. The chain is built from TRBV12-3 or TRBV12-4 and TRBJ2-3; D uncertain. Deletions cut 3 bases from V and 2 bases from J, with 9 bases between. The CDR3 totals 14 residues. This CDR3 is CASSFRPYTDTQYF. As DNA, the CDR3 is TGTGCCAGCAGTTTTAGGCCATACACAGATACGCAGTATTTT.

J is TRBJ2-1 and V is TRBV4-3, with a tentative D call TRBD2 (7 bases). The CDR3 consists of 17 residues. V was clipped by 1 base and J by 1 base, with 14 bases between them. Germline values: CDR1 LGHNA, CDR2 YSLEER. The CDR3 nucleotides are TGCGCCAGCAGCCAAGGGCCAGCGGGACAATCCTACAATGAGCAGTTCTTC. Its protein product is CASSQGPAGQSYNEQFF.

In this sample, this clonotype turned up many times. The rearrangement joins TRBV11-2 to TRBJ2-7, with TRBD1 identical over 9 bases. Germline CDR1 reads SGHAT; CDR2 reads FQNNGV. V trimming: 1 base; J trimming: 1 base; junction bases outside the gene matches: 5. The CDR3 has 16 residues. DNA for the CDR3: TGTGCCAGCAGCTTAGGATTGGACAGGGGATCCTACGAGCAGTACTTC. This codes for CASSLGLDRGSYEQYF.

The table lists this clonotype with a few counts. The chain has TRBV20-1 and TRBJ2-1; TRBD2 agrees at 9 bases. V trimming: 4 bases; J trimming: 6 bases; junction bases outside the gene matches: 13. This CDR3 contains 16 residues. Germline CDR1 DFQATT, CDR2 SNEGSKA (reference sequence). CDR3 sequence: CSAKVPGLARLNEQFF. DNA of the CDR3: TGCAGTGCTAAGGTTCCGGGACTAGCTAGACTCAATGAGCAGTTCTTC.

This clonotype has only a few counts. V and J are TRBV5-1 and TRBJ2-5; 10 nucleotides line up with TRBD1. The CDR3 is 15 amino acids. V gave up 1 base and J gave up 5 bases; unmatched junction bases: 5. Germline V gene lookup returns CDR1 SGHRS and CDR2 YFSETQ. The CDR3 coding sequence is TGCGCCAGCAGCTTGCAGGACAGGGGGAGGGAGACCCAGTACTTC. Protein sequence: CASSLQDRGRETQYF.

This clonotype was counted only a few times. The chain links TRBV12-3 or TRBV12-4 to TRBJ2-2; D is perhaps TRBD1 (7 bases). Trimming left V 11 bases short and J 5 bases short, with 21 bases between. The CDR3 has 15 amino acids. The CDR3 protein is CASKVRGAQTGELFF. The CDR3 coding sequence is TGTGCCTCCAAAGTCAGGGGGGCCCAGACCGGGGAGCTGTTTTTT.

This clonotype was picked up a small number of times. The gene calls are TRBV20-1 and TRBJ1-1; unclear D gene. Germline values: CDR1 DFQATT, CDR2 SNEGSKA (reference sequence). V was cut by 1 base and J by 0 bases, with 6 bases left in between. This CDR3 spans 13 amino acids. The DNA for the CDR3 is TGCAGTGCTAGAGGCGCAGTGAACACTGAAGCTTTCTTT. Amino acid sequence: CSARGAVNTEAFF.

The chain links TRBV5-5 to TRBJ2-1; 10 bases fit TRBD2. CDR3 length: 15 residues. Germline CDR1 and CDR2: SGHKS and YYEKEE (reference sequence). J gave up 9 bases and V 0 bases, and 6 bases lay outside the gene matches. DNA of the CDR3: TGTGCCAGCAGCTTGGACAGCGGGAGGGCGCCTGAGCAGTTCTTC. Residues: CASSLDSGRAPEQFF.

In this sample, this clonotype turned up many times. The gene calls are TRBV5-6 and TRBJ2-7, with D perhaps matching TRBD1 (5 bases). This CDR3 region has 15 residues. Trimming took off 0 bases at V and 0 bases at J, with 10 bases between the two ends. Germline V CDR1 and CDR2: SGHDT, YYEEEE. The CDR3 coding sequence is TGTGCCAGCAGCTTGGTCACGGACAACTCCTACGAGCAGTACTTC. Residues: CASSLVTDNSYEQYF.

The genes are TRBV6-5 and TRBJ2-4; 7 nucleotides agree with TRBD1. V was clipped by 2 bases and J by 3 bases; unmatched bases: 10. The CDR3 runs to 17 residues. CDR1 is MNHEY, CDR2 SVGAGI, per germline. For the CDR3, the DNA is TGTGCCAGCAGTTACCCAAGACAGGGTGTGGGCAAAAACATTCAGTACTTC. Encoded protein: CASSYPRQGVGKNIQYF.

This clonotype has only a few counts. V is TRBV7-3 and J is TRBJ2-1; 10 bases fit TRBD2. V dropped 4 bases and J dropped 6; count of bases not matched to a gene: 6. CDR3 size: 15 residues. Per the germline V gene, CDR1 is SGHTA and CDR2 is FQGTGA. The CDR3 nucleotides read TGTGCCAGCAGCTCAGGGACTAGCGTAAGCAATGAGCAGTTCTTC. Its translation is CASSSGTSVSNEQFF.